These 21 T cell receptor beta chains originate from one sample sequenced in a study of T-cell memory formation after mild COVID-19. TCRdb re-derived calls from the 5' RACE reads in MiXCR, one entry per CDR3 protein. Seen here are about 500,000 distinct CDR3 sequences, 20% observed once, and the top ten hold 12%. Sequenced sample: PBMCs or a T cell subset sorted from them (not recorded which). All receptors derive from an adult woman who had mild COVID-19 (a few samples of this study predate the infection). Cell type and time point are not known.

V usage is TRBV6-1 and J usage is TRBJ2-7; TRBD2 might be the D (7 bases). V was trimmed by 6 bases and J by 5 bases, leaving 17 bases between them. Germline CDR1 MNHNS, CDR2 SASEGT. This CDR3 has 14 residues. As DNA, the CDR3 is TGTGCCAGCAGGAGGGGGGGATCCGCGAACGAGCAGTACTTC. It specifies CASRRGGSANEQYF.

The chain combines TRBV2 with TRBJ2-7, with D possibly matching TRBD2 (5 bases). The CDR3 totals 15 residues. With 1 base removed from V and 2 bases from J, the gap between germline ends came to 12 bases. From germline, CDR1 is SNHLY and CDR2 FYNNEI. The CDR3 here is CASSEDPGLAYEQYF. The CDR3 bases are TGTGCCAGCAGTGAAGACCCCGGACTCGCCTACGAGCAGTACTTC.

This clonotype was picked up a small number of times. The chain links TRBV12-3 or TRBV12-4 to TRBJ1-1; TRBD1 is a possible D gene (6 bases). Trimming took 6 bases from V and 11 from J, leaving 25 bases between them. The CDR3 loop spans 15 amino acids. DNA of the CDR3: TGTGCCAGCAGAAGCACCGGGACATCACCTTGGGGGGCTTTCTTT. It translates to CASRSTGTSPWGAFF.

V gene TRBV9 combines with J gene TRBJ2-7; D is ambiguous. The CDR3 extends over 14 amino acids. V was shortened by 0 bases and J by 3 bases, with 10 bases between the two germline ends. Germline lookup yields CDR1 SGDLS and CDR2 YYNGEE. The CDR3 reads CASSVGSESYEQYF. The CDR3, as DNA: TGTGCCAGCAGCGTAGGGTCGGAGAGCTACGAGCAGTACTTC.

The gene calls are TRBV5-1 and TRBJ1-2; no clear D. The CDR3 runs to 15 residues. CDR1 SGHRS and CDR2 YFSETQ come from the germline V gene. V was shortened by 1 base and J by 2 bases, with 12 bases between the two germline ends. CDR3 bases: TGCGCCAGCAGCTTGTCCGCTCCGCTGAACTATGGCTACACCTTC. Translation: CASSLSAPLNYGYTF.

This clonotype was counted only a few times. This chain joins TRBV7-3 and TRBJ2-2; 7 positions match TRBD1. This CDR3 spans 15 amino acids. The J segment lost 5 bases and the V segment lost 4 bases, leaving 7 bases of the junction unmatched. Germline V lookup: CDR1 SGHTA, CDR2 FQGTGA. CDR3 bases: TGTGCCAGCAGCTCCGGGGCCAGGGGGACCGGGGAGCTGTTTTTT. Its translation is CASSSGARGTGELFF.

This clonotype was seen a few times. The V gene is TRBV24-1, the J gene TRBJ2-1; TRBD2 matches at 11 bases. Germline loops: CDR1 KGHDR, CDR2 SFDVKD. Trimming took 0 bases from V and 8 from J; bases not matched to a gene: 5. The CDR3 runs 16 residues. The CDR3 spells CATSDLTSGSRDEQFF. CDR3 nucleotides: TGTGCCACCAGTGATTTGACTAGCGGGAGTCGGGATGAGCAGTTCTTC.

V is TRBV5-1 and J is TRBJ2-1; D uncertain. CDR1 and CDR2 (germline): SGHRS, YFSETQ. Trimming cost V 0 bases and J 5 bases, with 15 bases left between them. This CDR3 has 16 residues. The CDR3 loop reads CASSLAVGLEDNEQFF. The CDR3 DNA sequence: TGCGCCAGCAGCTTGGCGGTAGGGCTCGAAGACAATGAGCAGTTCTTC.

This clonotype has a count of ten or more. The chain employs TRBV12-3 or TRBV12-4 and TRBJ2-7, with a tentative D call TRBD2 (6 bases). Trimming shortened V by 5 bases and J by 4 bases, and 12 bases separated the two germline ends. This CDR3 region has 13 residues. The CDR3: CASSPAGGYEQYF. CDR3 bases: TGTGCCAGCAGTCCCGCCGGGGGTTACGAGCAGTACTTC.

The chain combines TRBV2 with TRBJ2-7, with D uncertain. The CDR3 extends over 15 amino acids. The germline CDR1 and CDR2 sequences are SNHLY and FYNNEI. The V end was cut by 5 bases, the J end by 5 bases, with 19 bases between. This chain's CDR3 is CASSTQWAPTNEQYF. CDR3 bases: TGTGCCAGCAGTACACAGTGGGCGCCAACGAACGAGCAGTACTTC.

This clonotype was seen a few times. The rearrangement uses TRBV12-3 or TRBV12-4 and TRBJ1-5; no firm D call. V was pared by 6 bases and J by 7 bases, with 16 bases between. The CDR3 extends over 14 amino acids. CDR3 in DNA: TGTGCCAGCAGCTCCGGGGTGGCGGGACAGCCCCAGCATTTT. Encoded protein: CASSSGVAGQPQHF.

The chain couples TRBV12-3 or TRBV12-4 to TRBJ2-5; TRBD1 might be the D (5 bases). The length of the CDR3 is 15 residues. The germline V and J ends were trimmed by 4 bases and 3 bases, with 15 bases remaining between them. The CDR3 nucleotides are TGTGCCAGCAGTTCACCTGAGGCAGGGAAAGAGACCCAGTACTTC. Residues: CASSSPEAGKETQYF.

The V gene is TRBV5-1, the J gene TRBJ2-2; tentative D call: TRBD2 (6 bases). Deletions cut 4 bases from V and 0 bases from J, with 13 bases between. Germline CDR1 and CDR2: SGHRS and YFSETQ. This CDR3 comprises 16 residues. The DNA for the CDR3 is TGCGCCAGCAGCCTGTTCGGGGGAGCGAACACCGGGGAGCTGTTTTTT. This encodes CASSLFGGANTGELFF.

Ten or more counts support this clonotype. The chain recombines TRBV24-1 with TRBJ2-1, with TRBD2 matching over 8 bases. Germline V gene data show CDR1 as KGHDR and CDR2 as SFDVKD. V lost 5 bases and J lost 7; bases outside the gene matches: 9. This CDR3 spans 15 amino acids. The CDR3 here is CATSGGSGIGNEQFF. The CDR3 DNA sequence: TGTGCCACCAGTGGAGGTAGCGGGATTGGAAATGAGCAGTTCTTC.

The genes are TRBV11-3 and TRBJ2-7; possible D gene TRBD1, 6 bases. The V gene's germline CDR1 is SGHNT and CDR2 YENEEA. Trimming removed 5 bases at V and 7 bases at J, with 24 bases between. The CDR3 is 16 residues long. The CDR3 loop reads CASSPGEGRGFIEQYF. DNA for the CDR3: TGTGCCAGCAGCCCCGGCGAGGGCAGGGGATTCATAGAGCAGTACTTC.

The rearrangement joins TRBV11-2 to TRBJ2-2, with a tentative D call TRBD2 (6 bases). Trimming left V 3 bases short and J 5 bases short, with 13 bases between. Germline lookup yields CDR1 SGHAT and CDR2 FQNNGV. The CDR3 is 15 amino acids. DNA for the CDR3: TGTGCCAGCAGCTTGCGGGAATCCCGGACCGGGGAGCTGTTTTTT. The encoded protein is CASSLRESRTGELFF.

This clonotype appeared a few times. The gene calls are TRBV29-1 and TRBJ2-7; tentatively, D is TRBD1 (6 bases). Germline V gives CDR1 SQVTM, CDR2 ANQGSEA. The CDR3 covers 14 residues. Trimming stripped 6 bases from V and 0 bases from J, with 15 bases between. The DNA for the CDR3 is TGCAGCGTCAGACAGGATCCGAGCTCCTACGAGCAGTACTTC. The encoded protein is CSVRQDPSSYEQYF.

The chain combines TRBV7-6 with TRBJ1-1; 7 bases match TRBD1. This CDR3 contains 13 residues. With 5 bases clipped from V and 5 bases from J, the junction kept 5 bases outside the gene matches. Germline CDR1 reads SGHVS; CDR2 reads FNYEAQ. This chain's CDR3 is CASSPLDRTEAFF. The DNA for the CDR3 is TGTGCCAGCAGCCCTTTGGACAGGACTGAAGCTTTCTTT.

This chain connects TRBV28 to TRBJ2-3; 9 bases fit TRBD2. The trim removed 2 bases at V and 3 bases at J, leaving 3 bases unmatched. CDR3 length: 15 amino acids. CDR1 and CDR2 (germline): MDHEN, SYDVKM. As DNA, the CDR3 is TGTGCCAGCAGTTTACCCCTAGCGGGAACAGATACGCAGTATTTT. Translation gives CASSLPLAGTDTQYF.

The table lists this clonotype with a few counts. This rearrangement joins TRBV12-3 or TRBV12-4 to TRBJ1-1; tentative D call: TRBD1 (6 bases). Trimming pared 6 bases from V and 2 bases from J, leaving 13 bases between. The CDR3 has 14 residues. The CDR3 nucleotides are TGTGCCAGCAGCTGGACAGAAAAAAACACTGAAGCTTTCTTT. Encoded protein: CASSWTEKNTEAFF.

This clonotype was counted a few times. The CDR3 is CASSVAPELYNEQFF. In DNA form, the CDR3 reads TGTGCCAGCAGCGTAGCACCGGAGCTCTACAATGAGCAGTTCTTC. The J gene is TRBJ2-1, the V gene TRBV9, with unresolved D. The CDR3 length is 15 residues. Germline assignment: CDR1 SGDLS and CDR2 YYNGEE. V lost 0 bases and J 3 bases, leaving 10 bases between the germline ends.